This is a list of T cell receptor beta chains from one sample in a study of T cell responses to AZD1222 COVID-19 vaccine. The assay was immunoSEQ multiplex PCR, and TCRdb's table has in-frame clones only and misses some. The table shows about 79,000 clones, with 70% to 90% occurring only once. The sequences come from peripheral blood, collected on day 0 of AZD1222 vaccination. These receptors all come from an adult in good health. Each CDR3 is given with its conserved first and last residue. The D gene is left open where the match is weak. Size is omitted from some rows. Given values are once, few, many or a class for expanded clones.

size: -; D: TRBD1; V: TRBV18; J: TRBJ1-2; CDR3: CASSPPKAGGYGYTF; DNA: TGTGCCAGCTCACCACCGAAGGCAGGGGGGTATGGCTACACCTTC
size: -; D: TRBD1; V: TRBV5-6; J: TRBJ1-1; CDR3: CASSPGGGEAFF; DNA: TGTGCCAGCAGCCCAGGGGGAGGTGAAGCTTTCTTT
size: -; D: TRBD1; V: TRBV5-5; J: TRBJ1-1; CDR3: CASSLGQAGNTEAFF; DNA: TGTGCCAGCAGCTTAGGACAGGCGGGGAACACTGAAGCTTTCTTT
size: -; D: -; V: TRBV6-5; J: TRBJ1-4; CDR3: CASRDALTNEKLFF; DNA: TGTGCCAGCAGAGACGCCTTGACTAATGAAAAACTGTTTTTT
size: few; D: TRBD1; V: TRBV28; J: TRBJ1-2; CDR3: CASSSTGDYGYTF; DNA: TGTGCCAGCAGTTCGACAGGGGACTATGGCTACACCTTC
size: -; D: -; V: TRBV6-1; J: TRBJ1-2; CDR3: CASSDRVGYTF; DNA: TGTGCCAGCAGTGACAGGGTTGGCTACACCTTC
size: -; D: TRBD2; V: TRBV5-1; J: TRBJ2-1; CDR3: CASSLAAGGPYNEQFF; DNA: TGCGCCAGCAGCTTGGCAGCGGGAGGTCCATACAATGAGCAGTTCTTC
size: -; D: TRBD1; V: TRBV19; J: TRBJ1-1; CDR3: CASSMTGDFLTEAFF; DNA: TGTGCCAGTAGTATGACAGGGGATTTCTTGACTGAAGCTTTCTTT
size: -; D: TRBD1; V: TRBV5-1; J: TRBJ1-1; CDR3: CASSFGTGGAGTTEAFF; DNA: TGCGCCAGCAGTTTCGGAACAGGGGGCGCGGGGACCACTGAAGCTTTCTTT
size: -; D: -; V: TRBV18; J: TRBJ1-1; CDR3: CASSPRGQTNTEAFF; DNA: TGTGCCAGCTCACCACGTGGACAGACAAACACTGAAGCTTTCTTT
size: -; D: -; V: TRBV4-1; J: TRBJ2-3; CDR3: CASSQDRAQGADTQYF; DNA: TGCGCCAGCAGCCAAGATAGGGCCCAGGGAGCAGATACGCAGTATTTT
size: -; D: TRBD1; V: TRBV4-2; J: TRBJ2-7; CDR3: CASSPIGTGDHYEQYF; DNA: TGTGCCAGCAGCCCGATAGGGACAGGAGACCACTACGAGCAGTACTTC
size: -; D: TRBD2; V: TRBV6-7; J: TRBJ2-7; CDR3: CASSYSGLAGVPCEQYF; DNA: TGTGCCAGCAGTTACTCGGGACTAGCGGGAGTCCCTTGCGAGCAGTACTTC
size: few; D: -; V: TRBV20-1; J: TRBJ1-1; CDR3: CSASRRNTEAFF; DNA: TGCAGTGCTAGTCGCAGGAACACTGAAGCTTTCTTT
size: -; D: TRBD2; V: TRBV24-1; J: TRBJ2-1; CDR3: CATSEERGPDQFF; DNA: TGTGCCACCAGTGAAGAGCGGGGGCCGGACCAGTTCTTC
size: once; D: -; V: TRBV19; J: TRBJ2-2; CDR3: CASSMGFLAGELFF; DNA: TGTGCCAGTAGTATGGGCTTCCTCGCCGGGGAGCTGTTTTTT
size: -; D: TRBD2; V: TRBV7-2; J: TRBJ2-1; CDR3: CASSPRSRASGRDEQFF; DNA: TGTGCCAGCAGCCCAAGATCAAGGGCTAGCGGGAGGGATGAGCAGTTCTTC
size: -; D: -; V: TRBV7-8; J: TRBJ2-1; CDR3: CASSLEPDPRGYEQFF; DNA: TGTGCCAGCAGCTTAGAACCCGACCCGCGTGGGTATGAGCAGTTCTTC
size: -; D: -; V: TRBV2; J: TRBJ2-5; CDR3: CASTGRNQETQYF; DNA: TGTGCCAGCACGGGGCGGAACCAAGAGACCCAGTACTTC
size: once; D: -; V: TRBV18; J: TRBJ2-5; CDR3: CASSPPGSVRETQYF; DNA: TGTGCCAGCTCACCACCGGGGTCGGTCCGAGAGACCCAGTACTTC
size: -; D: TRBD1; V: TRBV6-5; J: TRBJ2-7; CDR3: CASSTGTGGRYEQYF; DNA: TGTGCCAGCAGTACCGGGACAGGGGGCCGGTACGAGCAGTACTTC
size: -; D: -; V: TRBV12-3/TRBV12-4; J: TRBJ2-1; CDR3: CASSSIGGQFF; DNA: TGTGCCAGCAGTTCAATAGGGGGGCAGTTCTTC
size: -; D: -; V: TRBV11-2; J: TRBJ2-5; CDR3: CASSPGVTAGQETQYF; DNA: TGTGCCAGCAGCCCAGGAGTGACAGCAGGACAAGAGACCCAGTACTTC
size: -; D: TRBD1; V: TRBV29-1; J: TRBJ2-3; CDR3: CSVTKVGQGAVRRTDTQYF; DNA: TGCAGCGTAACAAAGGTGGGCCAGGGGGCAGTTAGGCGCACAGATACGCAGTATTTT
size: -; D: TRBD2; V: TRBV5-1; J: TRBJ2-7; CDR3: CASSVGQAGASGEQYF; DNA: TGCGCCAGCAGCGTGGGACAAGCGGGAGCATCGGGGGAGCAGTACTTC
size: -; D: -; V: TRBV15; J: TRBJ1-6; CDR3: CATSTPRARSPLHF; DNA: TGTGCCACCAGCACCCCCAGGGCGCGGTCACCCCTCCACTTT
size: -; D: TRBD1; V: TRBV2; J: TRBJ1-4; CDR3: CASSEGGTGKRLFF; DNA: TGTGCCAGCAGTGAAGGCGGGACAGGGAAAAGACTGTTTTTT
size: -; D: -; V: TRBV18; J: TRBJ2-6; CDR3: CASSPRDTGANVLTF; DNA: TGTGCCAGCTCCCCCCGGGACACTGGGGCCAACGTCCTGACTTTC
size: -; D: -; V: TRBV28; J: TRBJ1-4; CDR3: CATGGGSATNEKLFF; DNA: TGTGCCACCGGGGGAGGATCTGCAACTAATGAAAAACTGTTTTTT
size: -; D: TRBD2; V: TRBV7-2; J: TRBJ2-3; CDR3: CASSPPGGGTDTQYF; DNA: TGTGCCAGCAGCCCCCCTGGGGGGGGCACAGATACGCAGTATTTT
size: few; D: -; V: TRBV7-9; J: TRBJ2-1; CDR3: CASRPGARTPWPYNEQFF; DNA: TGTGCCAGCAGGCCAGGGGCCAGAACTCCCTGGCCCTACAATGAGCAGTTCTTC
size: -; D: -; V: TRBV7-8; J: TRBJ2-3; CDR3: CASSLARVSDTQYF; DNA: TGTGCCAGCAGCTTAGCGCGGGTTTCGGATACGCAGTATTTT
size: -; D: TRBD2; V: TRBV5-4; J: TRBJ2-2; CDR3: CASSASGSRSGELFF; DNA: TGTGCCAGCAGCGCTAGCGGGAGTCGATCCGGGGAGCTGTTTTTT
size: -; D: -; V: TRBV10-1; J: TRBJ1-1; CDR3: CASSFDQANTEAFF; DNA: TGCGCCAGCAGTTTCGACCAGGCCAACACTGAAGCTTTCTTT
size: few; D: TRBD1; V: TRBV29-1; J: TRBJ1-3; CDR3: CSVDDRGDGNTIYF; DNA: TGCAGCGTTGACGACAGGGGGGATGGAAACACCATATATTTT
size: few; D: -; V: TRBV15; J: TRBJ1-6; CDR3: CATSRGGRAGGGSPLHF; DNA: TGTGCCACCAGCAGAGGTGGCCGGGCTGGGGGAGGTTCACCCCTCCACTTT
size: -; D: -; V: TRBV5-4; J: TRBJ2-3; CDR3: CASSLASDLTDTQYF; DNA: TGTGCCAGCAGCTTGGCCTCAGATCTCACAGATACGCAGTATTTT
size: -; D: -; V: TRBV29-1; J: TRBJ2-2; CDR3: CSVRGANTGELFF; DNA: TGCAGCGTTCGAGGGGCGAACACCGGGGAGCTGTTTTTT
size: medium-sized; D: TRBD2; V: TRBV7-9; J: TRBJ2-5; CDR3: CASSALGTSGRAETQYF; DNA: TGTGCCAGCAGCGCCCTCGGGACTAGCGGGAGAGCAGAGACCCAGTACTTC
size: -; D: -; V: TRBV19; J: TRBJ1-1; CDR3: CASSIGQTNTEAFF; DNA: TGTGCCAGTAGTATTGGGCAGACGAACACTGAAGCTTTCTTT
size: many; D: -; V: TRBV2; J: TRBJ2-7; CDR3: CASSEALQSVTYEQYF; DNA: TGTGCCAGCAGTGAAGCGCTTCAATCAGTGACCTACGAGCAGTACTTC
size: -; D: -; V: TRBV28; J: TRBJ2-5; CDR3: CASSLYNQETQYF; DNA: TGTGCCAGCAGTTTGTACAACCAAGAGACCCAGTACTTC
size: -; D: -; V: TRBV6-1; J: TRBJ1-4; CDR3: CASSSHATNEKLFF; DNA: TGTGCCAGCAGTTCCCATGCAACTAATGAAAAACTGTTTTTT
size: -; D: -; V: TRBV5-4; J: TRBJ2-1; CDR3: CASSLRDLALEQFF; DNA: TGTGCCAGCAGCTTGAGGGACCTAGCTTTGGAGCAGTTCTTC
size: -; D: TRBD2; V: TRBV3-1/TRBV3-2; J: TRBJ2-1; CDR3: CASSRRELARYNEQFF; DNA: TGTGCCAGCAGCCGAAGAGAACTAGCGCGCTACAATGAGCAGTTCTTC
size: -; D: TRBD1; V: TRBV2; J: TRBJ2-7; CDR3: CASSLDRGSYEQYF; DNA: TGTGCCAGCAGTCTGGACAGGGGCTCCTACGAGCAGTACTTC
size: -; D: -; V: TRBV2; J: TRBJ1-3; CDR3: CASTRTAISGNTIYF; DNA: TGTGCCAGCACCCGGACGGCGATCTCTGGAAACACCATATATTTT
size: -; D: TRBD1; V: TRBV6-5; J: TRBJ2-7; CDR3: CASSSPGQGTYEQYF; DNA: TGTGCCAGCAGTAGCCCCGGACAGGGAACCTACGAGCAGTACTTC
size: -; D: -; V: TRBV5-5; J: TRBJ2-1; CDR3: CASNPPRGEQFF; DNA: TGTGCCAGCAACCCCCCAAGGGGTGAGCAGTTCTTC
size: few; D: -; V: TRBV12-3/TRBV12-4; J: TRBJ1-4; CDR3: CASSNNRQKLFF; DNA: TGTGCCAGCAGCAACAATAGACAAAAACTGTTTTTT
size: few; D: -; V: TRBV4-1; J: TRBJ1-5; CDR3: CASSQIPIPFSNQPQHF; DNA: TGCGCCAGCAGCCAAATCCCAATCCCCTTTAGCAATCAGCCCCAGCATTTT
size: -; D: -; V: TRBV27; J: TRBJ1-1; CDR3: CASSSVPGGAGTEAFF; DNA: TGTGCCAGCAGTTCCGTACCTGGGGGCGCGGGGACTGAAGCTTTCTTT
size: -; D: -; V: TRBV30; J: TRBJ1-2; CDR3: CAWNGENGYTF; DNA: TGTGCCTGGAACGGGGAGAATGGCTACACCTTC
size: -; D: -; V: TRBV5-6; J: TRBJ1-1; CDR3: CASSRRGGQTEAFF; DNA: TGTGCCAGCAGCCGCCGGGGGGGCCAGACTGAAGCTTTCTTT
size: -; D: -; V: TRBV5-4; J: TRBJ1-6; CDR3: CASSLSVSDSPLHF; DNA: TGTGCCAGCAGCTTGTCGGTCAGTGATTCACCCCTCCACTTT
size: -; D: -; V: TRBV2; J: TRBJ1-5; CDR3: CASSPGIRDQPQHF; DNA: TGTGCCAGCAGCCCGGGGATCCGGGATCAGCCCCAGCATTTT